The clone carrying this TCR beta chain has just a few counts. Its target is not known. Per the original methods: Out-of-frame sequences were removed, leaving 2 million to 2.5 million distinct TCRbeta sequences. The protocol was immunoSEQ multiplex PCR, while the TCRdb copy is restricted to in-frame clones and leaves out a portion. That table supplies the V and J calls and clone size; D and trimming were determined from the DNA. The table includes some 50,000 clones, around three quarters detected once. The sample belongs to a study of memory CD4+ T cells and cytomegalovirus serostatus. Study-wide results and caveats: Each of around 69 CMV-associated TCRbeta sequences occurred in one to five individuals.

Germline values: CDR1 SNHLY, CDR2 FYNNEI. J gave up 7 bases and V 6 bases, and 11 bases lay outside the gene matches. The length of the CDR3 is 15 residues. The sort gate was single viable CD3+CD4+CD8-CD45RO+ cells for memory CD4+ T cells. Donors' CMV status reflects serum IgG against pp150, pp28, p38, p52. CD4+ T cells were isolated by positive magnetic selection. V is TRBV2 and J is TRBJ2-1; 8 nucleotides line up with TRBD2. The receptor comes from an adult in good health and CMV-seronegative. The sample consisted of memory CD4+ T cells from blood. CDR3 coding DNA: TGTGCCAGCAGGGAGAGATCCGGCGGGGGGAATGAGCAGTTCTTC. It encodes CASRERSGGGNEQFF.